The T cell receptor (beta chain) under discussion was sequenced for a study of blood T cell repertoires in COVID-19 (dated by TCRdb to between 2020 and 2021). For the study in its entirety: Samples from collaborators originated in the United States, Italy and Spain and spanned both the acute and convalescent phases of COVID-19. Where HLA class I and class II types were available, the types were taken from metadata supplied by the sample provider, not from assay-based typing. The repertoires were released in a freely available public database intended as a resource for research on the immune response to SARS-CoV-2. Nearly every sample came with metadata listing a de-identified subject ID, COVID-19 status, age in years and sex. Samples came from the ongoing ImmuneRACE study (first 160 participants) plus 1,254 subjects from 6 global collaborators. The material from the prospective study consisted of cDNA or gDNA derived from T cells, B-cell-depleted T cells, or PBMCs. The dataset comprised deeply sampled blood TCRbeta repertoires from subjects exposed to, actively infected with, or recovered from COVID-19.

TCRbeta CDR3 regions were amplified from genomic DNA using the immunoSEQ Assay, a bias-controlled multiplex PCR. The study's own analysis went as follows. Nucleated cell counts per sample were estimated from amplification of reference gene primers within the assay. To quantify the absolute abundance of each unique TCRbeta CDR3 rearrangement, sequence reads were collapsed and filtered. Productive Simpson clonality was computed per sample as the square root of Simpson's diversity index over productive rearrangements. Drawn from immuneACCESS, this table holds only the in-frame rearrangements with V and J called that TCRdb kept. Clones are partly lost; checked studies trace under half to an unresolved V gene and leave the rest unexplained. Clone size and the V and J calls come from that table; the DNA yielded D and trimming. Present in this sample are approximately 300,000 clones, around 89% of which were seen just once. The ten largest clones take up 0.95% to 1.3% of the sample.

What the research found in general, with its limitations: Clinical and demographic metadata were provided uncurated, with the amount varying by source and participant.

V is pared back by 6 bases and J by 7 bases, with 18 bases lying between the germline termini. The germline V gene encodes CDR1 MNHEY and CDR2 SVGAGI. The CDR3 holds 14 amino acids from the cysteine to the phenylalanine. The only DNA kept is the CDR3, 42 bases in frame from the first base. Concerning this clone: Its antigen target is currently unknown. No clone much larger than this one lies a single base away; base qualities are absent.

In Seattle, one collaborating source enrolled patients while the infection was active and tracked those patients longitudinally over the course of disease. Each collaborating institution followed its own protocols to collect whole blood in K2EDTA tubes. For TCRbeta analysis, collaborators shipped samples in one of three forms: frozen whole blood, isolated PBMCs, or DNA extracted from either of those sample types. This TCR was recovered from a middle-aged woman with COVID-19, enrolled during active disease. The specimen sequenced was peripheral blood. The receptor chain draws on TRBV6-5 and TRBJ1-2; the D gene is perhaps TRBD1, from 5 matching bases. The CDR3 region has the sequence CASSPGLGRSGYTF. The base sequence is TGTGCCAGCAGCCCGGGACTAGGGCGAAGTGGCTACACCTTC.